This TCR beta chain derives from a study of blood T cells in healthy people across ages. It was with a sample-barcoded 5' primer and a J-beta primer mix that a second PCR of roughly 7 to 12 cycles was run. Researchers report that a template-switch adaptor with 12 random nucleotides tagged each cDNA molecule. TCRdb itself ran the 5' RACE reads through MiXCR, one entry per CDR3 protein. The sample has approximately 830,000 distinct CDR3 sequences, around 62% seen once. Study-wide results and limits: In long-lived donors, naive CD4+ cell counts and diversity exceeded those of aged donors.

V trimming: 4 bases; J trimming: 1 base; junction bases outside the gene matches: 10. The CDR3 spans 17 residues. Germline CDR1 reads SEHNR; CDR2 reads FQNEAQ (reference sequence). With respect to this clonotype: Its target is unknown.

Donors gave approximately 9.9 milliliters of peripheral blood apiece. This sequence was found in a man between 25 and 39 years old in good health. The chain has TRBV7-9 and TRBJ1-2; TRBD1 aligns across 9 bases. Source material: blood. DNA of the CDR3: TGTGCCAGCAGCTCCCGGGACAGGGAGAATATTAACTATGGCTACACCTTC. Protein: CASSSRDRENINYGYTF.